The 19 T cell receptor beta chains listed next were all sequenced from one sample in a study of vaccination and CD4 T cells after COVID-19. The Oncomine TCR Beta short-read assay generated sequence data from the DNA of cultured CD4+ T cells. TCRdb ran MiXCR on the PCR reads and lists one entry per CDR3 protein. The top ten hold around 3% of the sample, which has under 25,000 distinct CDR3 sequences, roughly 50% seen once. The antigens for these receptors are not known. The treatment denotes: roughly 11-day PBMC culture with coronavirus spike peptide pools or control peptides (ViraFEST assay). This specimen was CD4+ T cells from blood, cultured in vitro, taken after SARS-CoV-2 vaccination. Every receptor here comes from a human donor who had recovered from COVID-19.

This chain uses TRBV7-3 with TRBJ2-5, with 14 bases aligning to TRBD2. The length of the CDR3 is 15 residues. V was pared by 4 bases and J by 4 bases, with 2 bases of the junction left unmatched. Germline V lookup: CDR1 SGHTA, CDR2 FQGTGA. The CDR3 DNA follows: TGTGCCAGCAGCTCCGGGACTAGCGGGAGAGAGACCCAGTACTTC. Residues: CASSSGTSGRETQYF.

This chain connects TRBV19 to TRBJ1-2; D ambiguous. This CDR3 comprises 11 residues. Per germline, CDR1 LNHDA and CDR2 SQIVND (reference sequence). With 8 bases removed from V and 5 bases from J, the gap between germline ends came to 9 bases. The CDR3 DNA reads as TGTGCCAGTGGTTCGGGATATGGCTACACCTTC. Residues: CASGSGYGYTF. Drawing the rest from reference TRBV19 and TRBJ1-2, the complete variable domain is DGGITQSPKYLFRKEGQNVTLSCEQNLNHDAMYWYRQDPGQGLRLIYYSQIVNDFQKGDIAEGYSVSREKKESFPLTVTSAQKNPTAFYLCASGSGYGYTFGSGTRLTVV.

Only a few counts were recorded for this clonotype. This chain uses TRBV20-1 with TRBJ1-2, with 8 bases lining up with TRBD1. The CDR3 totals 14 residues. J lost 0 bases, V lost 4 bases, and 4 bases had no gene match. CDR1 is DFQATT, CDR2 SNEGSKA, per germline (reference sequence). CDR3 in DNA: TGCAGTGCTAATCAGGGGGCGGCTAACTATGGCTACACCTTC. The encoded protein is CSANQGAANYGYTF.

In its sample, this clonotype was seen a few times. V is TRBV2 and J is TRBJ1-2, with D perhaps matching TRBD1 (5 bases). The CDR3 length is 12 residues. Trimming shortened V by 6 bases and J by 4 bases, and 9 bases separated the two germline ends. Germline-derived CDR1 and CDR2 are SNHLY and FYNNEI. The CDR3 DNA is TGTGCCAGCAGGGGGCAGGGCTATGGCTACACCTTC. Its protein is CASRGQGYGYTF.

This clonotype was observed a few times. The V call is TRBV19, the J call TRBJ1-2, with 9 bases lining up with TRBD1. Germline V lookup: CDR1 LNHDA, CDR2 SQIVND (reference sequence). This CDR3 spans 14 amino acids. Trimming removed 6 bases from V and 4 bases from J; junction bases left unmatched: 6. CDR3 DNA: TGTGCCAGTAGCGGACAGGGGTTATTCTATGGCTACACCTTC. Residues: CASSGQGLFYGYTF.

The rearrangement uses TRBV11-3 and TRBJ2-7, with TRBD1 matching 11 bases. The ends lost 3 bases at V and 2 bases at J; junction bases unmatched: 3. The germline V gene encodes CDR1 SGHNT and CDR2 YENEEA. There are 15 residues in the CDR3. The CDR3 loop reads CASSFMGQGAYEQYF. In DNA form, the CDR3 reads TGTGCCAGCAGCTTTATGGGACAGGGGGCCTACGAGCAGTACTTC.

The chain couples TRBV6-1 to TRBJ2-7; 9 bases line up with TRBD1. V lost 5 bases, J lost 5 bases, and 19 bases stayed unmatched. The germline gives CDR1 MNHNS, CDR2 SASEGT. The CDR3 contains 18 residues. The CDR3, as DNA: TGTGCCAGCAGTACCCCCGACCGGGACAGGGTTTTTAAGAACGAGCAGTACTTC. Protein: CASSTPDRDRVFKNEQYF.

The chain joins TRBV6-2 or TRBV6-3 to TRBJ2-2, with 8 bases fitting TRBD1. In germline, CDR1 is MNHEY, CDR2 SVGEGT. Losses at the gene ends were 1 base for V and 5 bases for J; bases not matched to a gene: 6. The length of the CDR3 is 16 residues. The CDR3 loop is CASSYLVRGRTGELFF. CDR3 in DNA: TGTGCCAGCAGTTACTTAGTCAGGGGGCGTACCGGGGAGCTGTTTTTT.

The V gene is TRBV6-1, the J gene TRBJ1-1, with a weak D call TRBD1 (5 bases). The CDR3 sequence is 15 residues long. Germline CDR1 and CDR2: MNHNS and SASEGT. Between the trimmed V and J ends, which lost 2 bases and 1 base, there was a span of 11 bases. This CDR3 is CASSERRAPNTEAFF. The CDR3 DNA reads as TGTGCCAGCAGTGAACGCAGGGCTCCGAACACTGAAGCTTTCTTT.

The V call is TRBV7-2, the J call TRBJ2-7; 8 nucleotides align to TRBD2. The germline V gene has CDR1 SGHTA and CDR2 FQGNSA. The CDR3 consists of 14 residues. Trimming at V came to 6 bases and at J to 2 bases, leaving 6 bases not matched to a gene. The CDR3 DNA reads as TGTGCCAGCAGACCGGGGGGGTCTACCTACGAGCAGTACTTC. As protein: CASRPGGSTYEQYF. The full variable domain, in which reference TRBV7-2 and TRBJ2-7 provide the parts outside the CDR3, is GAGVSQSPSNKVTEKGKDVELRCDPISGHTALYWYRQSLGQGLEFLIYFQGNSAPDKSGLPSDRFSAERTGGSVSTLTIQRTQQEDSAVYLCASRPGGSTYEQYFGPGTRLTVT.

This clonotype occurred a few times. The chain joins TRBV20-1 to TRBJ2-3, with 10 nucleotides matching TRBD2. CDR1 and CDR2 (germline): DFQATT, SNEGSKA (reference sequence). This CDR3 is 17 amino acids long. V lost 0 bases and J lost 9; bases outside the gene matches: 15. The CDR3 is CSARDQSGGAGYRTQYF. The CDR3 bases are TGCAGTGCTAGAGATCAGAGCGGGGGGGCCGGGTACAGAACGCAGTATTTT.

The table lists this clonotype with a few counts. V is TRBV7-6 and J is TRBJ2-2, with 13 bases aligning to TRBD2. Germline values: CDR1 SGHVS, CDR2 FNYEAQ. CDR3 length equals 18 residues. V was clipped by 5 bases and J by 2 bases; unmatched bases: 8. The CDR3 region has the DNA TGTGCCAGCAGCGCCCGGACTAGCGGGGGACCTAACACCGGGGAGCTGTTTTTT. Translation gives CASSARTSGGPNTGELFF.

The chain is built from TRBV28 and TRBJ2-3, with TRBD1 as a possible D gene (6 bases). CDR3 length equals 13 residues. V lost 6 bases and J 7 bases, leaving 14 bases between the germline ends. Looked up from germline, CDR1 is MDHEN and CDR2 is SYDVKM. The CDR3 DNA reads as TGTGCCAGCAGCGCCCCAGGGGAGCATACGCAGTATTTT. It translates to CASSAPGEHTQYF.

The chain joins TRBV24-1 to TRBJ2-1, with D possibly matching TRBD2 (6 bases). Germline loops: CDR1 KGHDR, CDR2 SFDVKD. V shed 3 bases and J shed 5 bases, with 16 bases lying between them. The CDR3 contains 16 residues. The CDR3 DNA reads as TGTGCCACCAGTGATCCCGGGACTGAATTTCACAATGAGCAGTTCTTC. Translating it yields CATSDPGTEFHNEQFF.

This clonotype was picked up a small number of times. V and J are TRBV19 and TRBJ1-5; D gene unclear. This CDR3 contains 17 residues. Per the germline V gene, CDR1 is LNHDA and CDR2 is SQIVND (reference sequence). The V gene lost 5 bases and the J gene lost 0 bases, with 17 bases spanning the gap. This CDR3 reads CASSPAAVTSSNQPQHF. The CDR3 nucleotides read TGTGCCAGTAGTCCCGCTGCAGTTACCTCTAGCAATCAGCCCCAGCATTTT.

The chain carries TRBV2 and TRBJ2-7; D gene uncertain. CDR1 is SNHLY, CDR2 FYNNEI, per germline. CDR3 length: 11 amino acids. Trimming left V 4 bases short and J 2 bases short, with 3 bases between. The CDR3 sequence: CASSGAYEQYF. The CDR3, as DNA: TGTGCCAGCAGTGGGGCCTACGAGCAGTACTTC.

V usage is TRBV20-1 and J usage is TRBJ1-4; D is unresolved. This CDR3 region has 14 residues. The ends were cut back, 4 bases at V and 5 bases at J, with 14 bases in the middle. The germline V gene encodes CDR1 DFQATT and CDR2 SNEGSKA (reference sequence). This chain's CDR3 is CSATHRESNEKLFF. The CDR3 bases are TGCAGTGCTACCCACAGAGAGTCAAATGAAAAACTGTTTTTT.

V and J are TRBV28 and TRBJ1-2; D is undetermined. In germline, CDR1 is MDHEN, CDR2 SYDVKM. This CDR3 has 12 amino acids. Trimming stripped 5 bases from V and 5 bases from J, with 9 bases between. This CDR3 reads CASSEGEYGYTF. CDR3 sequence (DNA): TGTGCCAGCAGTGAGGGTGAATATGGCTACACCTTC.

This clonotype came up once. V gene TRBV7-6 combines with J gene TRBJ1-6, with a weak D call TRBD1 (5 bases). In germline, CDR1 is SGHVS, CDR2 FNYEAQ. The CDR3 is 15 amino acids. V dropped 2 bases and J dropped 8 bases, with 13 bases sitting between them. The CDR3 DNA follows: TGTGCCAGCAGCTTACGCCTCGGGGGTGATTCACCCCTCCACTTT. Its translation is CASSLRLGGDSPLHF.